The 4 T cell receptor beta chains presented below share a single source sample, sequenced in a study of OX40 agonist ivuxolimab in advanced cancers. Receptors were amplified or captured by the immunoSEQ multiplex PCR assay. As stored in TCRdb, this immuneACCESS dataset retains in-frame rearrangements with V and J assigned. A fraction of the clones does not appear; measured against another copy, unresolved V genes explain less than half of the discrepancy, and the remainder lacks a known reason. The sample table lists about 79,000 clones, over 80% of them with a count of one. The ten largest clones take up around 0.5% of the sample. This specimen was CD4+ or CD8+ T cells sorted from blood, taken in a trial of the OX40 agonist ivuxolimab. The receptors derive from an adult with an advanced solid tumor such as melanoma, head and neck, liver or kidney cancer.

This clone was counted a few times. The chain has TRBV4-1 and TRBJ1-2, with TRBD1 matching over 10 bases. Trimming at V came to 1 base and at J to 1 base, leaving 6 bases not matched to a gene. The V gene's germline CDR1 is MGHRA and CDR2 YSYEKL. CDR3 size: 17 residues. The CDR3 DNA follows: TGCGCCAGCAGCCAAGTTATGGGACAGGGGATTAACTATGGCTACACCTTC. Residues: CASSQVMGQGINYGYTF.

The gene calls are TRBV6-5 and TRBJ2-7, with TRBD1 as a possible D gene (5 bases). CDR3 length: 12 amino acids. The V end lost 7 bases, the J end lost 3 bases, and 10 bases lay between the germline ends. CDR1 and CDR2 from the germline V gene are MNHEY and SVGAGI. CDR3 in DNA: TGTGCCAGCACCGGCCAGGGCTACGAGCAGTACTTC. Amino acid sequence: CASTGQGYEQYF.

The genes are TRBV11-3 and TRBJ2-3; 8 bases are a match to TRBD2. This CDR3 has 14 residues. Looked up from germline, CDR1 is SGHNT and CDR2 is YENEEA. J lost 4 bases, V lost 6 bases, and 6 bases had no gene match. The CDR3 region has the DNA TGTGCCAGCAGTTGGATGCGGGAGGCAGATACGCAGTATTTT. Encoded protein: CASSWMREADTQYF.

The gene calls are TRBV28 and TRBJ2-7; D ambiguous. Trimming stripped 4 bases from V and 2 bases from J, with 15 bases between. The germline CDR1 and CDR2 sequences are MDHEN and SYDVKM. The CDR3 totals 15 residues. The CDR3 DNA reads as TGTGCCAGCAGTTCAAAAAGTGGGTATCCCTACGAGCAGTACTTC. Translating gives CASSSKSGYPYEQYF. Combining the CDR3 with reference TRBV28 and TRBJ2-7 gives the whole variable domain DVKVTQSSRYLVKRTGEKVFLECVQDMDHENMFWYRQDPGLGLRLIYFSYDVKMKEKGDIPEGYSVSREKKERFSLILESASTNQTSMYLCASSSKSGYPYEQYFGPGTRLTVT.